One sample yielded the 15 T cell receptor beta chains listed below, sequenced in a study of tumor T cells in aggressive B-cell lymphoma (dated by TCRdb to 2015 to 2018). To prepare the library, the immunoSEQ multiplex PCR assay was applied. TCRdb's version of the immuneACCESS table is confined to in-frame rearrangements and falls short of the full clone set. An unresolved V gene accounts for under half of the shortfall where checked; the remainder is of unknown origin. This sample lists around 1,700 clones; under 90% were detected once. Clones ranked in the top ten supply approximately 7% of the sample. The specimen was tumor tissue. These receptors were taken from an adult with diffuse large B cell lymphoma.

The rearrangement links TRBV5-1 to TRBJ1-1, with no clear D. CDR1 SGHRS and CDR2 YFSETQ come from the germline V gene. V was shortened by 1 base and J by 4 bases, with 8 bases between the two germline ends. The CDR3 has 13 amino acids. The CDR3 DNA reads as TGCGCCAGCAGCTTGTGGCCGGGCACTGAAGCTTTCTTT. Protein product: CASSLWPGTEAFF.

V is TRBV30 and J is TRBJ2-3; TRBD2 matches 9 bases. This CDR3 region has 15 residues. The V gene end was trimmed by 0 bases and the J gene end by 6 bases; junction bases not matched to a gene: 7. Germline lookup yields CDR1 GTSNPN and CDR2 SVGIG (reference sequence). CDR3 nucleotide sequence: TGTGCCTGGAGTGTAGGCGGGGGGGCCGGTGATACGCAGTATTTT. It yields the protein CAWSVGGGAGDTQYF.

V is TRBV5-6 and J is TRBJ2-7, with D tentatively TRBD1 (5 bases). Trimming left V 1 base short and J 3 bases short, with 8 bases between. The CDR3 runs to 13 residues. Germline-derived CDR1 and CDR2 are SGHDT and YYEEEE. CDR3 DNA: TGTGCCAGCAGCTTGAGGGGTGTCTACGAGCAGTACTTC. Translated: CASSLRGVYEQYF.

The V gene is TRBV29-1, the J gene TRBJ2-7, with a weak D call TRBD1 (6 bases). This CDR3 region has 14 residues. Trimming stripped 6 bases from V and 6 bases from J, with 21 bases between. Per germline, CDR1 SQVTM and CDR2 ANQGSEA. As DNA, the CDR3 is TGCAGCGTGAGGGAACGGGACACCCGGCGCGAGCAGTACTTC. Its protein is CSVRERDTRREQYF.

The rearrangement joins TRBV7-2 to TRBJ2-2; D call uncertain. Germline values: CDR1 SGHTA, CDR2 FQGNSA. Between the trimmed V and J ends, which lost 4 bases and 6 bases, there was a span of 15 bases. The CDR3 has 15 amino acids. This chain's CDR3 is CASSSGYVSAGELFF. CDR3 bases: TGTGCCAGCAGCTCGGGTTATGTCAGCGCCGGGGAGCTGTTTTTT.

The chain recombines TRBV2 with TRBJ1-6, with TRBD1 as a possible D gene (5 bases). Germline-derived CDR1 and CDR2 are SNHLY and FYNNEI. Deletions cut 3 bases from V and 10 bases from J, with 16 bases between. This CDR3 has 15 amino acids. CDR3 in amino acids: CASSDPGGSRSPLHF. The CDR3 nucleotides are TGTGCCAGCAGTGACCCGGGGGGTTCAAGATCACCCCTCCACTTT. Full variable domain (missing parts from reference TRBV2 and TRBJ1-6): EPEVTQTPSHQVTQMGQEVILRCVPISNHLYFYWYRQILGQKVEFLVSFYNNEISEKSEIFDDQFSVERPDGSNFTLKIRSTKLEDSAMYFCASSDPGGSRSPLHFGNGTRLTVT.

This chain uses TRBV18 with TRBJ1-1; 8 nucleotides align to TRBD1. Germline V lookup: CDR1 KGHSH, CDR2 LQKENI. This CDR3 is 16 amino acids long. V shed 3 bases, J shed 4 bases, and the junction held 10 bases outside the gene matches. The CDR3 region has the DNA TGTGCCAGCTCACCCAACGGACAGGGTGTTGGCACTGAAGCTTTCTTT. Translating gives CASSPNGQGVGTEAFF.

This clone was seen once. The CDR3 sequence: CASSLGSRGNTEAFF. DNA for the CDR3: TGTGCCAGCTCACTAGGGAGCAGGGGGAACACTGAAGCTTTCTTT. V and J are TRBV18 and TRBJ1-1; the D gene is possibly TRBD1 (6 bases). The CDR3 has 15 amino acids. Germline-derived CDR1 and CDR2 are KGHSH and LQKENI. Trimming stripped 4 bases from V and 1 base from J, with 13 bases between.

This chain connects TRBV27 to TRBJ2-3; D may be TRBD2 (6 bases). Germline CDR1 is MNHEY and CDR2 is SMNVEV (reference sequence). V shed 5 bases and J shed 1 base, with 13 bases lying between them. There are 15 residues in the CDR3. The CDR3 sequence is CASSMGLTGTDTQYF. In DNA, the CDR3 is TGTGCCAGCAGTATGGGACTCACTGGCACAGATACGCAGTATTTT.

The chain uses TRBV5-1 and TRBJ2-7, with 9 bases fitting TRBD2. Losses at the gene ends were 0 bases for V and 3 bases for J; bases not matched to a gene: 1. The germline V gene has CDR1 SGHRS and CDR2 YFSETQ. This CDR3 contains 14 residues. CDR3 DNA sequence: TGCGCCAGCAGCTTGGGAGCGGGGGGCTACGAGCAGTACTTC. As protein: CASSLGAGGYEQYF.

This clone has a single count. This chain uses TRBV2 with TRBJ2-2, with TRBD2 matching over 10 bases. The germline V gene has CDR1 SNHLY and CDR2 FYNNEI. The CDR3 extends over 16 amino acids. V gave up 7 bases and J gave up 5 bases; unmatched junction bases: 10. This chain's CDR3 is CASTPGSGGATGELFF. CDR3 nucleotide sequence: TGTGCCAGCACCCCCGGGAGCGGGGGGGCTACCGGGGAGCTGTTTTTT.

V usage is TRBV7-2 and J usage is TRBJ2-5, with 9 bases aligning to TRBD1. This CDR3 is built from 14 residues. V trimming: 7 bases; J trimming: 3 bases; junction bases outside the gene matches: 6. The V gene's germline CDR1 is SGHTA and CDR2 FQGNSA. The CDR3 loop reads CASTVGQGKETQYF. In DNA form, the CDR3 reads TGTGCCAGCACCGTGGGACAGGGTAAAGAGACCCAGTACTTC.

V gene TRBV18 combines with J gene TRBJ1-5; TRBD1 agrees at 8 bases. Unmatched junction bases numbered 7, after V lost 3 bases and J lost 6 bases. Germline V gives CDR1 KGHSH, CDR2 LQKENI. The CDR3 contains 15 residues. Written as DNA, the CDR3 is TGTGCCAGCTCACCGGGTCAGGGGGCAAGTCAGCCCCAGCATTTT. Its translation: CASSPGQGASQPQHF.

The chain recombines TRBV6-6 with TRBJ1-1; possible D gene TRBD1, 6 bases. Germline V gene data show CDR1 as MNHNY and CDR2 as SVGAGI (reference sequence). Between the trimmed V and J ends, which lost 8 bases and 4 bases, there was a span of 17 bases. The CDR3 is 14 amino acids. CDR3 nucleotides: TGTGCCAGCTCCGGGGGGGGCAGTGCCACTGAAGCTTTCTTT. This encodes CASSGGGSATEAFF.

This clone was seen only once. This chain joins TRBV5-1 and TRBJ2-2; D gene ambiguous. This CDR3 is built from 15 residues. Per the germline V gene, CDR1 is SGHRS and CDR2 is YFSETQ. Trimming removed 2 bases from V and 1 base from J, with 9 bases in between. DNA of the CDR3: TGCGCCAGCAGCTTCCCCCGCGAGAACACCGGGGAGCTGTTTTTT. Its protein is CASSFPRENTGELFF.